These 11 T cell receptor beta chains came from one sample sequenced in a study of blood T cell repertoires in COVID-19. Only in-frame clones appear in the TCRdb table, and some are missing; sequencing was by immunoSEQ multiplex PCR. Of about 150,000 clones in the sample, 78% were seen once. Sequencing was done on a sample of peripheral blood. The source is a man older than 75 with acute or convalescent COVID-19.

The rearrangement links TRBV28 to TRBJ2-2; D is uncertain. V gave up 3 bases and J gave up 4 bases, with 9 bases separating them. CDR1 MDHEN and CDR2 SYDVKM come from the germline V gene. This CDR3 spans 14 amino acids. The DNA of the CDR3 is TGTGCCAGCAGTTTCGGTCCACTCACCGGGGAGCTGTTTTTT. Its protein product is CASSFGPLTGELFF.

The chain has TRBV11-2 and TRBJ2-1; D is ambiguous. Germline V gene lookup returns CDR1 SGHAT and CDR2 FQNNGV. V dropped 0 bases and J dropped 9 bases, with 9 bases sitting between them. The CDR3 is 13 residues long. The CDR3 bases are TGTGCCAGCAGCTTAGATCTAAGGAGTGAGCAGTTCTTC. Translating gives CASSLDLRSEQFF. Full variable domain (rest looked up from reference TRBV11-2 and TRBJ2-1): EAGVAQSPRYKIIEKRQSVAFWCNPISGHATLYWYQQILGQGPKLLIQFQNNGVVDDSQLPKDRFSAERLKGVDSTLKIQPAKLEDSAVYLCASSLDLRSEQFFGPGTRLTVL.

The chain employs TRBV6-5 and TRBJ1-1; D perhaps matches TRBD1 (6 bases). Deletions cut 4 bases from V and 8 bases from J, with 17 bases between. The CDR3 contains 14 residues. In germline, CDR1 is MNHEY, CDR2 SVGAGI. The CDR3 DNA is TGTGCCAGCAGTTCCAGGACAGAAGGAGGAGAAGCTTTCTTT. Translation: CASSSRTEGGEAFF.

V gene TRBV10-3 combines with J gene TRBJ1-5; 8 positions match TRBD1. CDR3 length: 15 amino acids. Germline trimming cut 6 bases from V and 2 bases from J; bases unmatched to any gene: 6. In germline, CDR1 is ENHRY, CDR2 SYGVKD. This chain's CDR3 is CAIRPGGAGNQPQHF. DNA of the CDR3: TGTGCCATCAGGCCAGGGGGCGCAGGCAATCAGCCCCAGCATTTT.

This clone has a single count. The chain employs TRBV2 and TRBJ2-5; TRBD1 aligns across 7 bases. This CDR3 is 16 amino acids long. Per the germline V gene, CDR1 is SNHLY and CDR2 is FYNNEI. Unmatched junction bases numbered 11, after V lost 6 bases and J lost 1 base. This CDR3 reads CASRLAPDRFQETQYF. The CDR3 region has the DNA TGTGCCAGCAGGTTAGCACCGGACAGGTTCCAAGAGACCCAGTACTTC.

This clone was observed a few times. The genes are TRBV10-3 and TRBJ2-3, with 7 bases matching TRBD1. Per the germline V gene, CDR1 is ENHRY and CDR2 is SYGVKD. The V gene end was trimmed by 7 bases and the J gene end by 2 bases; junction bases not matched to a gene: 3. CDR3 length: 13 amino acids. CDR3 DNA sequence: TGTGCCATCAAGACAGGGCTCACAGATACGCAGTATTTT. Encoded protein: CAIKTGLTDTQYF.

DNA for the CDR3: TGTGCCAGCAGCCGAACCCAGGGGACAGATACGCAGTATTTT. As protein: CASSRTQGTDTQYF. The chain links TRBV5-4 to TRBJ2-3; possibly TRBD1 for D (6 bases). The CDR3 has 14 amino acids. Trimming cost V 4 bases and J 3 bases, with 12 bases left between them. Per the germline V gene, CDR1 is SGHNT and CDR2 is YYREEE (reference sequence).

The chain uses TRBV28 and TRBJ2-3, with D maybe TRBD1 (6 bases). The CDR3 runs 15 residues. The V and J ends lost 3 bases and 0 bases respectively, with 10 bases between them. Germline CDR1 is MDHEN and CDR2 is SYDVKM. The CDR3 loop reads CASSFAQGSTDTQYF. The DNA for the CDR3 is TGTGCCAGCAGTTTCGCACAGGGTAGCACAGATACGCAGTATTTT.

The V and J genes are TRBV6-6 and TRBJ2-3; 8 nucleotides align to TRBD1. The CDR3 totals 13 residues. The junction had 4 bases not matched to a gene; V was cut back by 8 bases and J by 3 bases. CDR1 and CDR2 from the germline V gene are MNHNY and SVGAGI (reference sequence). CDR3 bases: TGTGCCAGCTTACAGGGGGGAACAGATACGCAGTATTTT. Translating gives CASLQGGTDTQYF.

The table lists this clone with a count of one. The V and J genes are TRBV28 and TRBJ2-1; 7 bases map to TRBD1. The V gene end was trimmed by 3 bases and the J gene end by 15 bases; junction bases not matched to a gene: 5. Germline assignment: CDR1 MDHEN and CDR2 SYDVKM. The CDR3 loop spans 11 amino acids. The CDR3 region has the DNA TGTGCCAGCAGTTTCGGGACAGTAGCGTTCTTC. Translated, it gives CASSFGTVAFF.

CDR3 sequence: CASSLARGYGYTF. CDR3 sequence (DNA): TGTGCCAGCAGCTTAGCGAGAGGATATGGCTACACCTTC. This sequence joins TRBV7-9 and TRBJ1-2, with D uncertain. V was shortened by 0 bases and J by 5 bases, with 7 bases between the two germline ends. The germline V gene encodes CDR1 SEHNR and CDR2 FQNEAQ (reference sequence). CDR3 length equals 13 residues.